Listed here are 19 T cell receptor beta chains from one sample, sequenced in a study of blood T cells in healthy people across ages. The second PCR ran roughly 7 to 12 cycles with a sample-barcoded 5' primer and J-beta primers. TCRdb called the 5' RACE reads again in MiXCR, with one record for every CDR3 protein. The data contain about 1 million distinct CDR3 sequences, almost 25% of them seen just once; the ten biggest clones take up 0.65% to 0.75%. The same data also went into a second study, on T cells of mothers and their children.

What was sequenced was blood. These receptor sequences come from a girl aged 2 to 9 in good health.

This chain links TRBV28 with TRBJ2-1; TRBD1 aligns across 7 bases. This CDR3 has 16 residues. V lost 3 bases to trimming and J lost 2 bases; unmatched junction nucleotides: 7. CDR1 is MDHEN and CDR2 is SYDVKM in the germline V gene. Written as DNA, the CDR3 is TGTGCCAGCAGTTTCCCGGGGACAGACCCCTACAATGAGCAGTTCTTC. Protein: CASSFPGTDPYNEQFF.

V is TRBV28 and J is TRBJ2-2, with D maybe TRBD1 (6 bases). CDR1 is MDHEN and CDR2 is SYDVKM in the germline V gene. V was clipped by 3 bases and J by 4 bases, with 12 bases between them. This CDR3 spans 15 amino acids. The CDR3 DNA is TGTGCCAGCAGTTTCGACAGGATTGGCACCGGGGAGCTGTTTTTT. Translation: CASSFDRIGTGELFF. The full variable domain, in which reference TRBV28 and TRBJ2-2 provide the parts outside the CDR3, is DVKVTQSSRYLVKRTGEKVFLECVQDMDHENMFWYRQDPGLGLRLIYFSYDVKMKEKGDIPEGYSVSREKKERFSLILESASTNQTSMYLCASSFDRIGTGELFFGEGSRLTVL.

This clonotype occurred many times. This chain connects TRBV6-6 to TRBJ2-7, with 7 nucleotides matching TRBD2. This CDR3 is 13 amino acids long. The trim removed 6 bases at V and 0 bases at J, leaving 2 bases unmatched. The germline CDR1 and CDR2 sequences are MNHNY and SVGAGI (reference sequence). CDR3 nucleotides: TGTGCCAGCAGCCGGACTAGCTCCTACGAGCAGTACTTC. Its protein product is CASSRTSSYEQYF.

The CDR3, as DNA: TGCAGCGTTGAATCACGGCGCACAGATACGCAGTATTTT. It codes for CSVESRRTDTQYF. The chain carries TRBV29-1 and TRBJ2-3; no firm D call. The CDR3 loop spans 13 amino acids. The V end lost 2 bases, the J end lost 1 base, and 7 bases lay between the germline ends. From germline, CDR1 is SQVTM and CDR2 ANQGSEA.

V and J are TRBV20-1 and TRBJ1-5; TRBD1 is a possible D gene (6 bases). The V gene lost 5 bases and the J gene lost 0 bases, with 11 bases spanning the gap. Per germline, CDR1 DFQATT and CDR2 SNEGSKA (reference sequence). There are 14 residues in the CDR3. The CDR3 nucleotides read TGCAGTGCTCTACAGGGTGTTAGCAATCAGCCCCAGCATTTT. This sequence encodes CSALQGVSNQPQHF.

This clonotype was seen more than once but under ten times. This chain joins TRBV12-3 or TRBV12-4 and TRBJ2-1; D is undetermined. This CDR3 is 12 amino acids long. The V end was cut by 6 bases, the J end by 9 bases, with 12 bases between. The CDR3 region has the DNA TGTGCCAGCAGAGATACTTGGGGTGAGCAGTTCTTC. Translated: CASRDTWGEQFF.

In this sample, this clonotype turned up a few times. The chain employs TRBV13 and TRBJ1-1; unclear D gene. Deletions cut 0 bases from V and 6 bases from J, with 8 bases between. From germline, CDR1 is PRHDT and CDR2 FYEKMQ (reference sequence). CDR3 length equals 13 residues. Written as DNA, the CDR3 is TGTGCCAGCAGCTTAGGCCTAATACCTGAAGCTTTCTTT. The encoded protein is CASSLGLIPEAFF.

The chain combines TRBV9 with TRBJ2-2, with D possibly TRBD2 on 6 matching bases. The germline V and J ends were trimmed by 2 bases and 7 bases, with 15 bases remaining between them. CDR3 length: 15 residues. The germline CDR1 and CDR2 sequences are SGDLS and YYNGEE. This chain's CDR3 is CASSVEGPWGGELFF. The CDR3 bases are TGTGCCAGCAGCGTGGAGGGGCCATGGGGCGGGGAGCTGTTTTTT.

This clonotype was observed a few times. The chain employs TRBV9 and TRBJ2-1, with TRBD2 matching 14 bases. V trimming: 0 bases; J trimming: 8 bases; junction bases outside the gene matches: 4. Germline values: CDR1 SGDLS, CDR2 YYNGEE. The CDR3 runs to 16 residues. CDR3 DNA: TGTGCCAGCAGCGTAGTGGGGACTAGCGGGAGTCATGAGCAGTTCTTC. Protein product: CASSVVGTSGSHEQFF.

This clonotype occurred a few times. The chain couples TRBV29-1 to TRBJ1-2, with TRBD1 matching 9 bases. Germline CDR1 reads SQVTM; CDR2 reads ANQGSEA. The CDR3 consists of 11 residues. CDR3: CGGQGVEGYTF. CDR3 nucleotide sequence: TGCGGGGGACAGGGAGTAGAGGGCTACACCTTC.

This rearrangement joins TRBV7-9 to TRBJ1-3; tentatively, D is TRBD1 (5 bases). Trimming stripped 5 bases from V and 2 bases from J, with 10 bases between. The CDR3 totals 14 residues. Germline CDR1 reads SEHNR; CDR2 reads FQNEAQ (reference sequence). This CDR3 is CASSPTDTGNTIYF. CDR3 coding DNA: TGTGCCAGCAGCCCGACAGATACTGGAAACACCATATATTTT.

The chain employs TRBV12-3 or TRBV12-4 and TRBJ2-5; weak D call: TRBD1 (5 bases). With the DNA end fitting TRBJ2-7 better, the J assignment may be wrong. The CDR3 is 14 residues long. This CDR3 reads CASSFGRAGYEQYF. Written as DNA, the CDR3 is TGTGCCAGCAGTTTCGGCAGGGCAGGGTACGAGCAGTACTTC.

This clonotype was recorded a few times. This rearrangement joins TRBV29-1 to TRBJ2-1; 10 positions match TRBD2. The ends lost 7 bases at V and 8 bases at J; junction bases unmatched: 11. Germline values: CDR1 SQVTM, CDR2 ANQGSEA. CDR3 length: 14 amino acids. The CDR3: CSADTSGIAHEQFF. The CDR3 coding sequence is TGCAGCGCGGATACTAGCGGGATTGCCCATGAGCAGTTCTTC.

This clonotype was observed a handful of times. CDR3 coding DNA: TGTGCCAGCGGTTTAGCGGGGGGGTATACAGATACGCAGTATTTT. This gives the protein CASGLAGGYTDTQYF. This chain connects TRBV2 to TRBJ2-3; 11 nucleotides match TRBD2. The CDR3 is made up of 15 amino acids. The junction had 7 bases not matched to a gene; V was cut back by 8 bases and J by 3 bases. Germline lookup yields CDR1 SNHLY and CDR2 FYNNEI.

The chain has TRBV25-1 and TRBJ1-4; D might be TRBD1 (5 bases). The V gene's germline CDR1 is MGHDK and CDR2 SYGVNS. V was shortened by 1 base and J by 5 bases, with 8 bases between the two germline ends. This CDR3 spans 14 amino acids. This chain's CDR3 is CASSELRQNEKLFF. The DNA for the CDR3 is TGTGCCAGCAGTGAATTGCGACAGAATGAAAAACTGTTTTTT.

This clonotype was counted a few times. The rearrangement links TRBV5-5 to TRBJ1-2; no definite D call. This CDR3 spans 14 amino acids. Germline lookup yields CDR1 SGHKS and CDR2 YYEKEE (reference sequence). Between the trimmed V and J ends, which lost 0 bases and 3 bases, there was a span of 9 bases. Written as DNA, the CDR3 is TGTGCCAGCAGCTTGGAGGCGCTCTACTATGGCTACACCTTC. Amino acids: CASSLEALYYGYTF.

This clonotype was detected only a few times. The rearrangement links TRBV15 to TRBJ2-1; no clear D gene. From germline, CDR1 is LNHNV and CDR2 YYDKDF (reference sequence). Trimming left V 7 bases short and J 8 bases short, with 15 bases between. This CDR3 comprises 13 residues. The CDR3 is CATTSILRDEQFF. The CDR3 DNA follows: TGTGCCACCACCTCAATTCTCCGCGATGAGCAGTTCTTC. Based on the CDR3 plus reference TRBV15 and TRBJ2-1, the full variable domain is DAMVIQNPRYQVTQFGKPVTLSCSQTLNHNVMYWYQQKSSQAPKLLFHYYDKDFNNEADTPDNFQSRRPNTSFCFLDIRSPGLGDTAMYLCATTSILRDEQFFGPGTRLTVL.

This clonotype was detected only once. The rearrangement joins TRBV27 to TRBJ2-5, with D perhaps matching TRBD1 (6 bases). This CDR3 has 14 residues. V was pared by 4 bases and J by 2 bases, with 11 bases between. CDR1 is MNHEY and CDR2 is SMNVEV in the germline V gene (reference sequence). The CDR3 sequence is CASSSRQAQETQYF. The DNA of the CDR3 is TGTGCCAGCAGTTCCAGACAGGCACAAGAGACCCAGTACTTC.

The sample holds a few counts of this clonotype. This chain links TRBV10-3 with TRBJ1-2; no reliable D call. The CDR3 length is 11 residues. Germline V CDR1 and CDR2: ENHRY, SYGVKD. V was trimmed by 5 bases and J by 6 bases, leaving 7 bases between them. CDR3 region: CAISRVDGYTF. The CDR3 DNA follows: TGTGCCATCAGTAGGGTCGATGGCTACACCTTC.